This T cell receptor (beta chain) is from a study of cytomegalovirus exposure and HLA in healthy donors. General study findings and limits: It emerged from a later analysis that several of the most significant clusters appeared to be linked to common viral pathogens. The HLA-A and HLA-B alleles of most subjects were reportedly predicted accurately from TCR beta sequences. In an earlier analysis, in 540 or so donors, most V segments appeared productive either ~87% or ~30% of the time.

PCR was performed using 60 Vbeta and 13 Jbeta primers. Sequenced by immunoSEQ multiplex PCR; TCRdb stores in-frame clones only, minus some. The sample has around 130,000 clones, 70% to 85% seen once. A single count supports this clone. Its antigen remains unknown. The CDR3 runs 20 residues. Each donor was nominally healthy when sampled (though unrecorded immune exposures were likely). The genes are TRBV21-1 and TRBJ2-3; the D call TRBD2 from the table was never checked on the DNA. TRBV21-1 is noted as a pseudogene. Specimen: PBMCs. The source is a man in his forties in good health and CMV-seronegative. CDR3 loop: CASSKEEGTSGGVGTDTQYF. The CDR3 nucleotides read TGTGCCAGCAGCAAAGAGGAAGGCACTAGCGGGGGGGTTGGCACAGATACGCAGTATTTT.